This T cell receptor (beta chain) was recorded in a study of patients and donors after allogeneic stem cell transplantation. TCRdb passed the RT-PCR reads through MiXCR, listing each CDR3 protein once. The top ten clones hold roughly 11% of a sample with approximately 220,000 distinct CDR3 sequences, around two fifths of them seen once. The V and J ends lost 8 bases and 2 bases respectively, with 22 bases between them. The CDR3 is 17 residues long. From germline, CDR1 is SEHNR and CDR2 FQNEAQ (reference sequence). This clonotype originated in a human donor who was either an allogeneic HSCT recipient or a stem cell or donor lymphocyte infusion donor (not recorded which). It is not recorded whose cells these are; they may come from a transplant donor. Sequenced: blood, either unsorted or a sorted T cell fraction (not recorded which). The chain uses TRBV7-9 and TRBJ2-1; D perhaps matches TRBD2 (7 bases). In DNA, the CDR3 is TGTGCCAGCTTCCCGGGGGGCGAGGGGATACCCTACAATGAGCAGTTCTTC. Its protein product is CASFPGGEGIPYNEQFF.